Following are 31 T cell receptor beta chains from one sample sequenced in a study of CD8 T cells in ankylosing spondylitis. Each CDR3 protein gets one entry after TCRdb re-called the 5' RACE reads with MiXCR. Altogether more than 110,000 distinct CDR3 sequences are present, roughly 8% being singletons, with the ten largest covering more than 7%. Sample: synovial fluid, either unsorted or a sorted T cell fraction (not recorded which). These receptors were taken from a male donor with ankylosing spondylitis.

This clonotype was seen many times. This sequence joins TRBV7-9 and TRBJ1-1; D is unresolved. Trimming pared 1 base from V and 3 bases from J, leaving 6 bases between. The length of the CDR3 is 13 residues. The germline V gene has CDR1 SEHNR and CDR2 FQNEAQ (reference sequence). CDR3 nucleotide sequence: TGTGCCAGCAGCTTAGACTGGGACACTGAAGCTTTCTTT. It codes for CASSLDWDTEAFF.

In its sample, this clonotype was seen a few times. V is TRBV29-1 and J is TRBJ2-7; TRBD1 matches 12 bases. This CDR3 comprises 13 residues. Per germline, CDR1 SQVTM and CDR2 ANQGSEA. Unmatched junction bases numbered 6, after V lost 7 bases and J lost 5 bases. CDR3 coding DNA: TGCAGCGCCGGGACAGGGGGCGAGGACGAGCAGTACTTC. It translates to CSAGTGGEDEQYF.

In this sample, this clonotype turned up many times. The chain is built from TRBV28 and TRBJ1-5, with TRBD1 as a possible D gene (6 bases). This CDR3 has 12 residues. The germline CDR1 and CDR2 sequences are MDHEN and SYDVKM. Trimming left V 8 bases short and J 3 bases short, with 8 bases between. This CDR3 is CASGGLNQPQHF. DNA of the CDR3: TGTGCCAGCGGGGGCCTCAATCAGCCCCAGCATTTT. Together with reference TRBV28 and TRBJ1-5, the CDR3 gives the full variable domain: DVKVTQSSRYLVKRTGEKVFLECVQDMDHENMFWYRQDPGLGLRLIYFSYDVKMKEKGDIPEGYSVSREKKERFSLILESASTNQTSMYLCASGGLNQPQHFGDGTRLSIL.

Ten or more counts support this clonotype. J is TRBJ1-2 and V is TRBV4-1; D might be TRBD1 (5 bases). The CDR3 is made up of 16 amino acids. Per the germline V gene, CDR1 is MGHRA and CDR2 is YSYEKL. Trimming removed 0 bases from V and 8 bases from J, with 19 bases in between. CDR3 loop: CASSQDRKGSRVGYTF. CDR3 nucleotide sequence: TGCGCCAGCAGCCAAGATCGGAAGGGGTCCAGGGTCGGCTACACCTTC.

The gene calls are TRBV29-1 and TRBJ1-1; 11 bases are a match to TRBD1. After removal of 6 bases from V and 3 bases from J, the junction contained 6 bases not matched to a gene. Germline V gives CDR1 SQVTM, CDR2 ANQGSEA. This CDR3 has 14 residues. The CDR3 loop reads CSVELDRGHTEAFF. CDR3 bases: TGCAGCGTCGAGCTGGACAGGGGGCACACTGAAGCTTTCTTT.

Here the CDR3 DNA reads TGTGCCAGCAGCCCGACTATGGCCTTGAGGGATTATGGCTACACCTTC. Protein product: CASSPTMALRDYGYTF. V gene TRBV5-6 combines with J gene TRBJ1-2; D not resolved. Germline V lookup: CDR1 SGHDT, CDR2 YYEEEE. V was trimmed by 4 bases and J by 5 bases, leaving 21 bases between them. The CDR3 sequence is 16 residues long.

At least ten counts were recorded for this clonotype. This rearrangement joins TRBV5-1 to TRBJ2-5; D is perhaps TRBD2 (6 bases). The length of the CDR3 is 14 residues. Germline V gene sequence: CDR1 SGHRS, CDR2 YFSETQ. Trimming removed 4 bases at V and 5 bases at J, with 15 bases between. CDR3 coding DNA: TGCGCCAGCAGCCTAGGGACTGCCTCGGAGACCCAGTACTTC. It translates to CASSLGTASETQYF.

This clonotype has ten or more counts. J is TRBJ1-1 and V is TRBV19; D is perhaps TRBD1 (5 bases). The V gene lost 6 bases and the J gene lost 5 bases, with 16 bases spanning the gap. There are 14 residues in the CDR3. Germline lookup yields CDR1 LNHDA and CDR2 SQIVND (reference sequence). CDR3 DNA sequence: TGTGCCAGTAGAGTGCGCAGAGAGGGGACTGAAGCTTTCTTT. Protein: CASRVRREGTEAFF.

The CDR3 DNA is TGTGCCAGCAGTGAATTCAGGGGGCCGGCGGCAGATACGCAGTATTTT. Residues: CASSEFRGPAADTQYF. The chain combines TRBV25-1 with TRBJ2-3, with 8 nucleotides matching TRBD1. V was clipped by 1 base and J by 4 bases; unmatched bases: 7. The CDR3 length is 16 residues. CDR1 is MGHDK and CDR2 is SYGVNS in the germline V gene.

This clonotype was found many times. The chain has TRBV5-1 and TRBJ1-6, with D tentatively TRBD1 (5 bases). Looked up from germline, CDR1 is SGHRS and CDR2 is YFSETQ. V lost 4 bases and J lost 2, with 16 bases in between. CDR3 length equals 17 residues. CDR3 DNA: TGCGCCAGCAGCCCCGAACGGGGGTTCACCTATAATTCACCCCTCCACTTT. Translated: CASSPERGFTYNSPLHF. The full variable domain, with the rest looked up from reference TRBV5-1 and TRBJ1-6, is KAGVTQTPRYLIKTRGQQVTLSCSPISGHRSVSWYQQTPGQGLQFLFEYFSETQRNKGNFPGRFSGRQFSNSRSEMNVSTLELGDSALYLCASSPERGFTYNSPLHFGNGTRLTVT.

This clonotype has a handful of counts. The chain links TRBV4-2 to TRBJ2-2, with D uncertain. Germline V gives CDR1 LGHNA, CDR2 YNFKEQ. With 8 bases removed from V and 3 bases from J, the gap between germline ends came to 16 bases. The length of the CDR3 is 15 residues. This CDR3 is CASQDTLSDTGELFF. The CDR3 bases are TGTGCCAGCCAAGACACGTTGTCGGACACCGGGGAGCTGTTTTTT.

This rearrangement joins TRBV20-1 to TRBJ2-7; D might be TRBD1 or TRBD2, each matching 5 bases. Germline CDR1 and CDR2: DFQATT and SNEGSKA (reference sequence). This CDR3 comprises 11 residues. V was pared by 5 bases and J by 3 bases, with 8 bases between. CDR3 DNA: TGCAGTGCTGGGACCATCTACGAGCAGTACTTC. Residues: CSAGTIYEQYF.

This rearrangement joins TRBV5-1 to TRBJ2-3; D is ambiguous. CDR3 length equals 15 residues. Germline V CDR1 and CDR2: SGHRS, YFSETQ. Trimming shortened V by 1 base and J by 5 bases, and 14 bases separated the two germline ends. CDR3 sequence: CASSLPDSGGDTQYF. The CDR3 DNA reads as TGCGCCAGCAGCTTGCCCGACTCAGGCGGAGATACGCAGTATTTT.

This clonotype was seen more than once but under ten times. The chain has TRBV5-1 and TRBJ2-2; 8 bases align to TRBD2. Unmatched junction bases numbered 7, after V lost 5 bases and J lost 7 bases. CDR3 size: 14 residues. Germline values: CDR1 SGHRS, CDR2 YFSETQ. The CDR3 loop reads CASRSRLAIGELFF. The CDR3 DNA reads TGCGCCAGCAGATCCCGACTAGCGATCGGGGAGCTGTTTTTT.

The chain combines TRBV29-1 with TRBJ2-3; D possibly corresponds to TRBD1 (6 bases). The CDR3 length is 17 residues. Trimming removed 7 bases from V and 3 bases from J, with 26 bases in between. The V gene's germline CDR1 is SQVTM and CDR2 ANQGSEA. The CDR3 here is CSALDGPGVPWTDTQYF. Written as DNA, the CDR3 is TGCAGCGCCCTCGACGGGCCAGGGGTTCCATGGACAGATACGCAGTATTTT.

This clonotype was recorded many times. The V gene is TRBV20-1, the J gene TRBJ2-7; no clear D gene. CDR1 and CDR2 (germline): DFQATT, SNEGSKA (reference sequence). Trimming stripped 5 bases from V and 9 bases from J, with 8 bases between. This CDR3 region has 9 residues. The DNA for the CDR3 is TGCAGTGCTGGCCGGTGGCAGTACTTC. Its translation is CSAGRWQYF.

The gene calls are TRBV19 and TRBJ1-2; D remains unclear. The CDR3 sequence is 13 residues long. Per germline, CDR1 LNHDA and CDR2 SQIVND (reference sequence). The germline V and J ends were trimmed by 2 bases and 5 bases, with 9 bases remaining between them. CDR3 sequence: CASSISSEYGYTF. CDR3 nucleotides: TGTGCCAGTAGTATAAGTTCCGAATATGGCTACACCTTC. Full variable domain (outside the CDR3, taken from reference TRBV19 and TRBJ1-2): DGGITQSPKYLFRKEGQNVTLSCEQNLNHDAMYWYRQDPGQGLRLIYYSQIVNDFQKGDIAEGYSVSREKKESFPLTVTSAQKNPTAFYLCASSISSEYGYTFGSGTRLTVV.

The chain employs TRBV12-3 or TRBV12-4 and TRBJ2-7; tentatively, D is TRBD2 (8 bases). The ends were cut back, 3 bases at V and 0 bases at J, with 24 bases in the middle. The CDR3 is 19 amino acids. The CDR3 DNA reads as TGTGCCAGCAGTTTTGTAGACAGGGTGTCGGGAGGGAACTCCTACGAGCAGTACTTC. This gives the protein CASSFVDRVSGGNSYEQYF.

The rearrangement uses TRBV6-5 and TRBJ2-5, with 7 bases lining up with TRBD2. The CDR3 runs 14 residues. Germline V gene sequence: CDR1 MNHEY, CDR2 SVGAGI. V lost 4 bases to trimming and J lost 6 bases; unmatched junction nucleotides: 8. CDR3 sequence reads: CASSLEGGRKTQYF. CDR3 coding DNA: TGTGCCAGCAGTTTGGAAGGCGGGAGAAAGACCCAGTACTTC.

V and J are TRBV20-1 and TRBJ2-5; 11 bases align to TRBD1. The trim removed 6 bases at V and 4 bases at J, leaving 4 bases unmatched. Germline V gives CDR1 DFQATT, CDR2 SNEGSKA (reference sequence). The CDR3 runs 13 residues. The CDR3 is CSAIGQGAETQYF. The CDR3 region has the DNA TGCAGTGCCATTGGACAGGGGGCAGAGACCCAGTACTTC.

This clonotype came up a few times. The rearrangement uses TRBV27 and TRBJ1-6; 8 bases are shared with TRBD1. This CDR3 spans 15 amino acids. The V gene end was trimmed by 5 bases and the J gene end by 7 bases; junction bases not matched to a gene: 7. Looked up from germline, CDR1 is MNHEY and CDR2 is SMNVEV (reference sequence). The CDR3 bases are TGTGCCAGCAGTCGGACAGGGAATGTCAATTCACCCCTCCACTTT. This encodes CASSRTGNVNSPLHF.

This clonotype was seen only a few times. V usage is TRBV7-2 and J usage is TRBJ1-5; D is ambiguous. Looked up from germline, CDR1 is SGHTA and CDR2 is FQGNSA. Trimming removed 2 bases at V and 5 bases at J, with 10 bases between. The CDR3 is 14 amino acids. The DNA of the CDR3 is TGTGCCAGCAGCTTAAATTCCCGGTATCAGCCCCAGCATTTT. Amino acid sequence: CASSLNSRYQPQHF.

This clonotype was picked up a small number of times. This CDR3 reads CASSFGHFNYGYTF. The CDR3 DNA reads as TGTGCCAGCAGCTTCGGACATTTTAACTATGGCTACACCTTC. J is TRBJ1-2 and V is TRBV7-2; a possible D gene is TRBD1 (5 bases). Trimming removed 3 bases at V and 1 base at J, with 9 bases between. The CDR3 consists of 14 residues. Germline V lookup: CDR1 SGHTA, CDR2 FQGNSA.

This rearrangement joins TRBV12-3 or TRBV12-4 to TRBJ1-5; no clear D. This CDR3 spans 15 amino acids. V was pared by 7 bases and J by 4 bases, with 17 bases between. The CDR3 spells CASTTRSGGNQPQHF. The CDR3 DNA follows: TGTGCCAGCACCACTAGGAGCGGTGGAAATCAGCCCCAGCATTTT.

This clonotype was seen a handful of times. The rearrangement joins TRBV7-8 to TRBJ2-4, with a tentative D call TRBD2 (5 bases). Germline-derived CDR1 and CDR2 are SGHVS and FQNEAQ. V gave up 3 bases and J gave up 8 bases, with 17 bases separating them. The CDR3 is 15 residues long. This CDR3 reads CASSLVAGPPHIQYF. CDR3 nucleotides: TGTGCCAGCAGCTTGGTCGCGGGCCCCCCGCACATTCAGTACTTC.

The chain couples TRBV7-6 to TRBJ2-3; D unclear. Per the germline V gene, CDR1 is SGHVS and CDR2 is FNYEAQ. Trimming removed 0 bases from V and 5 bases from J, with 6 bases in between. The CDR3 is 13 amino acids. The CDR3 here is CASSLAEGDTQYF. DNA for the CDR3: TGTGCCAGCAGCTTAGCGGAAGGAGATACGCAGTATTTT.

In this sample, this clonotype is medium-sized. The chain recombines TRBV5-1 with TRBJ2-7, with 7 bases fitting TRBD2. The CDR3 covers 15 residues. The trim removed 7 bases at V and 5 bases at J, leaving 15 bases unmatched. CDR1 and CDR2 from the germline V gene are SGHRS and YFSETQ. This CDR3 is CASAAGNLRGDEQYF. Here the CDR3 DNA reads TGCGCCAGCGCGGCGGGAAACCTACGGGGGGACGAGCAGTACTTC.

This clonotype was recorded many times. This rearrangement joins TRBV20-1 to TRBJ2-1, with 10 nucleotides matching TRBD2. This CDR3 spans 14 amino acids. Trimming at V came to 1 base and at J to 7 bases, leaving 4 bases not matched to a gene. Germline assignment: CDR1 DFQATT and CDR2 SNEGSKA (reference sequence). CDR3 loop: CSARVLAGRNEQFF. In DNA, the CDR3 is TGCAGTGCTAGAGTACTAGCGGGAAGGAATGAGCAGTTCTTC.

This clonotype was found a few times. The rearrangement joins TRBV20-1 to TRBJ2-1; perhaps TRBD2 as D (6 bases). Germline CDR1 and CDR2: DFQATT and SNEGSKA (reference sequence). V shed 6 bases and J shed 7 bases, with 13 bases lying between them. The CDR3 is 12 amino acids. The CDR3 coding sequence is TGCAGTGCCAGACGGGGGAGTAATGAGCAGTTCTTC. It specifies CSARRGSNEQFF.

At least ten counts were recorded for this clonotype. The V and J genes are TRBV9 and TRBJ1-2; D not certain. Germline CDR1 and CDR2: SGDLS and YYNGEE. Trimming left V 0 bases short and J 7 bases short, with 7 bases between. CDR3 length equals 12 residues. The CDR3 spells CASSVGPSGYTF. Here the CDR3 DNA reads TGTGCCAGCAGCGTAGGCCCCAGTGGCTACACCTTC.

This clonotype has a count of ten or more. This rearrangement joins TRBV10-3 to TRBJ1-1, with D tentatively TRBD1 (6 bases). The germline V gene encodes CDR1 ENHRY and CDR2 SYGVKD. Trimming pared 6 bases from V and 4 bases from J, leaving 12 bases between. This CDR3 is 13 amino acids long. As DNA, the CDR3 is TGTGCCATCAGCGCACAGGGCGGCACTGAAGCTTTCTTT. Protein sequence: CAISAQGGTEAFF.